This T cell receptor (beta chain) was sequenced in a study of T-cell memory formation after mild COVID-19. TCRdb re-called the 5' RACE reads through MiXCR, storing one row per CDR3 protein. The sample includes roughly 80,000 distinct CDR3 sequences, about 23% of them seen just once. In its sample, this clonotype was seen a few times. The antigen is undetermined. The study's findings and limits: Clones that got smaller from day 15 to 85 had even CD4/CD8, while clones growing later tipped toward CD4+. Contracting clones localized mainly to CM and EM when CD4+ and mainly to EMRA when CD8+.

Deletions cut 0 bases from V and 7 bases from J, with 11 bases between. CDR1 is SGHRS and CDR2 is YFSETQ in the germline V gene. This CDR3 spans 14 amino acids. The J gene is TRBJ2-1, the V gene TRBV5-1, with D maybe TRBD2 (5 bases). Input material: PBMCs or a T cell subset sorted from them (not recorded which). The receptor was derived from a man between 18 and 29 years old who had mild COVID-19 (a few samples of this study predate the infection). Cell type and time point are not known. In nucleotides, the CDR3 is TGCGCCAGCAGCTTGGATCTGTCGGGGAATGAGCAGTTCTTC. Residues: CASSLDLSGNEQFF.